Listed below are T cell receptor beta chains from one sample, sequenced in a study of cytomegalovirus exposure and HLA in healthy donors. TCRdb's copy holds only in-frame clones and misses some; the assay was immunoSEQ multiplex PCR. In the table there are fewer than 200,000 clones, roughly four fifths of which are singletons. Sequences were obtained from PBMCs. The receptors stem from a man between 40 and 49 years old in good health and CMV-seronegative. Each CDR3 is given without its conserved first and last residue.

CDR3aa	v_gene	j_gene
ASSQGRSYTQY	TRBV4-3	TRBJ2-3
ASSPDRFHEQY	TRBV7-9	TRBJ2-7
ASSLDRQATNEKLF	TRBV5-1	TRBJ1-4
AIRAESGQGFSYNEQF	TRBV10-3	TRBJ2-1
ASRTGLREQY	TRBV7-8	TRBJ2-7
ASRPSQGVNQPQH	TRBV6-5	TRBJ1-5
AISDGGPLGYT	TRBV10-3	TRBJ1-2
AISRTAGNQPQH	TRBV7-9	TRBJ1-5
ASRRQVNTEAF	TRBV28	TRBJ1-1
ASSQGTGSFSYEQY	TRBV4-1	TRBJ2-7
AWPTGGGYT	TRBV30	TRBJ1-2
ASSPTSGGAGGQY	TRBV6-6	TRBJ2-7
ASSPQTREKKY	TRBV27	TRBJ2-3
ASSLGGLPYNEQF	TRBV28	TRBJ2-1